These T cell receptor beta chains were read from a single sample in a study of T cell responses to AZD1222 COVID-19 vaccine. The table came from immunoSEQ multiplex PCR; TCRdb's copy has only in-frame clones and leaves some out. The data contain about 100,000 clones, roughly nine tenths of them singletons. Sequencing was performed on peripheral blood, taken 28 days after the second AZD1222 dose. These receptors came from an adult who received the AZD1222 COVID-19 vaccine. CDR3s include the opening cysteine and the closing phenylalanine or tryptophan. The D gene is left open where the match is weak. The size field is filled for only some rows; it gives once, few, many or a size class.

v_call: TRBV5-1; j_call: TRBJ1-5; clone_size: .; d_call: TRBD1; cdr3_nt: TGCGCCAGCAGCTTGTCAGGGGGCGGAGAGCCCCAGCATTTT; cdr3_aa: CASSLSGGGEPQHF
v_call: TRBV6-5; j_call: TRBJ1-1; clone_size: .; d_call: .; cdr3_nt: TGTGCCAGCAGTTACGGCCGAGACACTGAAGCTTTCTTT; cdr3_aa: CASSYGRDTEAFF
v_call: TRBV6-6; j_call: TRBJ2-7; clone_size: .; d_call: .; cdr3_nt: TGTGCCAGCAGTTACCCGGACGGAGTGGGCGAGCAGTACTTC; cdr3_aa: CASSYPDGVGEQYF
v_call: TRBV5-6; j_call: TRBJ2-5; clone_size: once; d_call: .; cdr3_nt: TGTGCCAGCAGCCTGGGGGCAGGGCGAAAGACCCAGTACTTC; cdr3_aa: CASSLGAGRKTQYF
v_call: TRBV19; j_call: TRBJ1-2; clone_size: .; d_call: .; cdr3_nt: TGTGCCAGTAGTCGCGTCGGGAACTATGGCTACACCTTC; cdr3_aa: CASSRVGNYGYTF
v_call: TRBV27; j_call: TRBJ2-6; clone_size: .; d_call: TRBD2; cdr3_nt: TGTGCCAGCAGTTTGGTGGGCGGGAGGGTTCCTGGGGCCAACGTCCTGACTTTC; cdr3_aa: CASSLVGGRVPGANVLTF
v_call: TRBV27; j_call: TRBJ2-3; clone_size: .; d_call: .; cdr3_nt: TGTGCCAGCAGAAGGACAGCTTTGGATACGCAGTATTTT; cdr3_aa: CASRRTALDTQYF
v_call: TRBV20-1; j_call: TRBJ2-1; clone_size: .; d_call: .; cdr3_nt: TGCAGTGCTAGTCCCCTAAGCAGTGAGCAGTTCTTC; cdr3_aa: CSASPLSSEQFF
v_call: TRBV9; j_call: TRBJ1-4; clone_size: .; d_call: .; cdr3_nt: TGTGCCAGCAGCCCTGGGGACGATGAAAAACTGTTTTTT; cdr3_aa: CASSPGDDEKLFF
v_call: TRBV6-5; j_call: TRBJ2-7; clone_size: few; d_call: .; cdr3_nt: TGTGCCACTCGGACCCCCGGAGAGCAGTACTTC; cdr3_aa: CATRTPGEQYF
v_call: TRBV14; j_call: TRBJ1-1; clone_size: .; d_call: TRBD1; cdr3_nt: TGTGCCAGCAGGAAACAGGGGACCTCCACTGAAGCTTTCTTT; cdr3_aa: CASRKQGTSTEAFF
v_call: TRBV6-5; j_call: TRBJ2-6; clone_size: .; d_call: .; cdr3_nt: TGTGCCAGCAGGGGACGGTTCTCTGGGGCCAACGTCCTGACTTTC; cdr3_aa: CASRGRFSGANVLTF